This T cell receptor beta chain emerged from a study of T-cell memory formation after mild COVID-19. This clonotype was detected a few times. This CDR3 has 15 amino acids. Trimming removed 1 base at V and 9 bases at J, with 16 bases between. The V gene's germline CDR1 is SGHTA and CDR2 FQGNSA. TCRdb fed the 5' RACE reads into MiXCR, producing one record per CDR3 protein. This repertoire shows 250,000 to 400,000 distinct CDR3 sequences, more than 13% found once; its top ten account for 21%. Sequenced: PBMCs or a T cell subset sorted from them (not recorded which). The chain couples TRBV7-2 to TRBJ2-1; no clear D. The clonotype was recovered from a man younger than 35 who had mild COVID-19 (a few samples of this study predate the infection). Cell type and time point are not known. The CDR3 DNA follows: TGTGCCAGCAGCTTAGGTCACGTGCAGCTTAGTGAGCAGTTCTTC. Residues: CASSLGHVQLSEQFF.